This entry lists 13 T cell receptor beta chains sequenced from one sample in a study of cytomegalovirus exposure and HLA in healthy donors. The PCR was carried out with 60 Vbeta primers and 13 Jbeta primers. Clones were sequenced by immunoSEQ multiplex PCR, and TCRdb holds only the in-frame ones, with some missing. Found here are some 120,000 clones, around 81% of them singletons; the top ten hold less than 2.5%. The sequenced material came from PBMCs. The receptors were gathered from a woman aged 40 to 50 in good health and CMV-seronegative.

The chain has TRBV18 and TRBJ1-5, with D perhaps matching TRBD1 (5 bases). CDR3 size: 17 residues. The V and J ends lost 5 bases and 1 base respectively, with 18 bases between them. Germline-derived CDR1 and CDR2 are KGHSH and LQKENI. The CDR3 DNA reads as TGTGCCAGCTCATCGGGGGATGGGACTGGGAGCAATCAGCCCCAGCATTTT. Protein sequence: CASSSGDGTGSNQPQHF.

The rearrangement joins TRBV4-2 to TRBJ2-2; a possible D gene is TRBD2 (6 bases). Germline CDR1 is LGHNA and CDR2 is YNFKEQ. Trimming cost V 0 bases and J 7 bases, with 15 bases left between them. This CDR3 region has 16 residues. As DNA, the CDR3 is TGTGCCAGCAGCCAAGAAAGTACGGGAGAAGTCGGGGAGCTGTTTTTT. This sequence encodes CASSQESTGEVGELFF.

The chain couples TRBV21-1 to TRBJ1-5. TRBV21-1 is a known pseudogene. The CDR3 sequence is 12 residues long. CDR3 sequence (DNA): TGTGCCAGCAGCAAAGATCGTCAGCCCCAGCATTTT. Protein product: CASSKDRQPQHF.

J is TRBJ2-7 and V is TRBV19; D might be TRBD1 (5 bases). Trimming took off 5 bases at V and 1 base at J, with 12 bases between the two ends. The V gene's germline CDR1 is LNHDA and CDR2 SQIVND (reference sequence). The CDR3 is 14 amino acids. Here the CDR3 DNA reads TGTGCCAGTAGTGCTACTGACAGATCCTACGAGCAGTACTTC. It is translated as CASSATDRSYEQYF.

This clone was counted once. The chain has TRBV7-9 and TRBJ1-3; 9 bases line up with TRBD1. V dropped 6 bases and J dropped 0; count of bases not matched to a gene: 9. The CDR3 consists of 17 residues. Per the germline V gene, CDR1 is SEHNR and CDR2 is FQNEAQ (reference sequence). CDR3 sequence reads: CASSPPGQGSSGNTIYF. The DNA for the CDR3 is TGTGCCAGCAGTCCCCCGGGACAGGGAAGCTCTGGAAACACCATATATTTT.

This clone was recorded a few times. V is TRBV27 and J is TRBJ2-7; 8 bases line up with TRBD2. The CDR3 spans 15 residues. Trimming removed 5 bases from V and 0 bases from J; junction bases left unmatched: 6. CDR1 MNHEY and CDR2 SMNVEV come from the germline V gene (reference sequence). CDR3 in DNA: TGTGCCAGCAGTCATGTAGCGGGGAGCTCCTACGAGCAGTACTTC. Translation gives CASSHVAGSSYEQYF.

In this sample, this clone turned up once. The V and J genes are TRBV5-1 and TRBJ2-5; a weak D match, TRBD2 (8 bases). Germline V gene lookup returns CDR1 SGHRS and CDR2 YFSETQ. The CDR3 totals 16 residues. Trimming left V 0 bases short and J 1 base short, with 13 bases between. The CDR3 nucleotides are TGCGCCAGCAGCTTGGAGGGGGCGGGGGGCCAAGAGACCCAGTACTTC. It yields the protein CASSLEGAGGQETQYF.

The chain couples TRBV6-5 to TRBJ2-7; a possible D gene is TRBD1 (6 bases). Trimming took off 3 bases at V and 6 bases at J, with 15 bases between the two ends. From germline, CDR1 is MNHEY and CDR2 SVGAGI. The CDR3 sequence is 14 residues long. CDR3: CASSYLPGGGEQYF. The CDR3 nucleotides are TGTGCCAGCAGTTATCTCCCTGGGGGCGGCGAGCAGTACTTC.

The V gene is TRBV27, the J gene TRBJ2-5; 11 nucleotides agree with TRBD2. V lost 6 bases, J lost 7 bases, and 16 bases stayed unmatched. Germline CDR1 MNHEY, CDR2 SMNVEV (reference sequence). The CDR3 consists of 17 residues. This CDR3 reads CASRPWPGTSGRGTQYF. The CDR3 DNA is TGTGCCAGCAGACCCTGGCCCGGGACTAGCGGCCGGGGGACCCAGTACTTC.

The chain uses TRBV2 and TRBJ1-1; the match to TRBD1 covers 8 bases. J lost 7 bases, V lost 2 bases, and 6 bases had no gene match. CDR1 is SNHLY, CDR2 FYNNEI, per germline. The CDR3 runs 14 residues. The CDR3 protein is CASSERQGALEAFF. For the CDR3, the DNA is TGTGCCAGCAGTGAACGCCAGGGGGCCCTTGAAGCTTTCTTT. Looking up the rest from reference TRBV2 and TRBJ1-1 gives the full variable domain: EPEVTQTPSHQVTQMGQEVILRCVPISNHLYFYWYRQILGQKVEFLVSFYNNEISEKSEIFDDQFSVERPDGSNFTLKIRSTKLEDSAMYFCASSERQGALEAFFGQGTRLTVV.

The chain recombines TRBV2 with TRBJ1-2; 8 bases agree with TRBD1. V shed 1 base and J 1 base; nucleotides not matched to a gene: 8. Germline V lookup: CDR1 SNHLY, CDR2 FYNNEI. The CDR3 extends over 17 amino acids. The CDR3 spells CASSEGGVQGVNYGYTF. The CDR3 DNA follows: TGTGCCAGCAGTGAAGGAGGGGTACAGGGGGTTAACTATGGCTACACCTTC.

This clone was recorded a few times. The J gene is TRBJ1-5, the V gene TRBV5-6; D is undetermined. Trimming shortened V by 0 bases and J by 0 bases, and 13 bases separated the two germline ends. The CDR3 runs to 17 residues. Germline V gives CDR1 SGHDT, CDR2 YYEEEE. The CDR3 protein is CASSLGVLSPSNQPQHF. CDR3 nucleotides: TGTGCCAGCAGCTTGGGAGTTTTAAGCCCTAGCAATCAGCCCCAGCATTTT.

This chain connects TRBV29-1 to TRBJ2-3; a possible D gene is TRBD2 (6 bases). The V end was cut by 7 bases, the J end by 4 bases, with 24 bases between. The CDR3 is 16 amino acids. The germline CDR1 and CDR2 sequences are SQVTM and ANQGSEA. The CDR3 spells CSGERWFGGSPDTQYF. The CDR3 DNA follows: TGCAGCGGTGAGAGGTGGTTTGGAGGGAGTCCAGATACGCAGTATTTT.